The present entry profiles one T cell receptor (beta chain) with its context. The data stem from a study of blood T cell repertoires in COVID-19. Study information: Acute and convalescent COVID-19 specimens originated in the United States, Italy and Spain. PBMCs, B-cell-depleted T cells, or T cells provided the cDNA or gDNA that made up the material.

Sequencing was performed with immunoSEQ multiplex PCR; in TCRdb, only in-frame clones are kept and a portion is missing. The table has around 310,000 clones, around nine tenths seen once. CDR1 is SGHTA and CDR2 is FQGNSA in the germline V gene. The trim removed 5 bases at V and 5 bases at J, leaving 9 bases unmatched. The CDR3 totals 15 residues. The V and J genes are TRBV7-2 and TRBJ2-3, with 8 bases aligning to TRBD1. Sequenced material: peripheral blood. The TCR comes from an older woman with acute or convalescent COVID-19. This chain's CDR3 is CASSPGTGLRDTQYF. In DNA, the CDR3 is TGTGCCAGCAGCCCCGGGACAGGACTACGAGATACGCAGTATTTT.